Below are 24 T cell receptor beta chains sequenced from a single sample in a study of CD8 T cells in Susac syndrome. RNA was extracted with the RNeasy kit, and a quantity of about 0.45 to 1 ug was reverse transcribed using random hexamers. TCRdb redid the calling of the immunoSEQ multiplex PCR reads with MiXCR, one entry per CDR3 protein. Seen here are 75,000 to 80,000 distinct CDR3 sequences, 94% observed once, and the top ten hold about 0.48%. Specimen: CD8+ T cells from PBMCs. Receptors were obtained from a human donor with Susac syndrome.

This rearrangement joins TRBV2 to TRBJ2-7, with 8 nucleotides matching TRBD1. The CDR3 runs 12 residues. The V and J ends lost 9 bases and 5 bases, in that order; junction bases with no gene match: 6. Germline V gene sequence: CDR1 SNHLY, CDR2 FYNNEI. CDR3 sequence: CASRQGYHEQYF. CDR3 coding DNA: TGTGCCAGTAGACAGGGGTACCACGAGCAGTACTTC.

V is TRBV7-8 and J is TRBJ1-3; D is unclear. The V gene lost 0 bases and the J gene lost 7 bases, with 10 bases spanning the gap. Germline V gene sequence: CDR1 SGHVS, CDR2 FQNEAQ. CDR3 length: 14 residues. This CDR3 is CASSLAGFGNTIYF. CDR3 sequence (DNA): TGTGCCAGCAGCTTAGCGGGGTTCGGGAACACCATATATTTT. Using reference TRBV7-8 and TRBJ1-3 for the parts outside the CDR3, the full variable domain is GAGVSQSPRYKVAKRGQDVALRCDPISGHVSLFWYQQALGQGPEFLTYFQNEAQLDKSGLPSDRFFAERPEGSVSTLKIQRTQQEDSAVYLCASSLAGFGNTIYFGEGSWLTVV.

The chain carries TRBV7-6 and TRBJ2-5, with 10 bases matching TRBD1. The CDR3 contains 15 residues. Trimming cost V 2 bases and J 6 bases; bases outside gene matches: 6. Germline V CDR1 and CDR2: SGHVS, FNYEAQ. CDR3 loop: CASSLRTGGPQTQYF. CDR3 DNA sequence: TGTGCCAGCAGCTTACGGACAGGGGGTCCTCAGACCCAGTACTTC.

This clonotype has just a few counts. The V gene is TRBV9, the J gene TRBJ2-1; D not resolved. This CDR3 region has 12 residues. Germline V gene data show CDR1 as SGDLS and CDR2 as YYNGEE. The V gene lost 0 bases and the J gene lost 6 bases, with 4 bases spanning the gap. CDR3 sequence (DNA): TGTGCCAGCAGCGTAGTTAGCAATGAGCAGTTCTTC. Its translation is CASSVVSNEQFF.

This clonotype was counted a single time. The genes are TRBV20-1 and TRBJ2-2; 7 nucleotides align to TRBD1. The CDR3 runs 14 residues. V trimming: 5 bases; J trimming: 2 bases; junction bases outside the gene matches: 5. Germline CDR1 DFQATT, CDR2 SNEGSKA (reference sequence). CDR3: CSARGQQNTGELFF. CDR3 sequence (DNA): TGCAGTGCTCGGGGACAGCAAAACACCGGGGAGCTGTTTTTT.

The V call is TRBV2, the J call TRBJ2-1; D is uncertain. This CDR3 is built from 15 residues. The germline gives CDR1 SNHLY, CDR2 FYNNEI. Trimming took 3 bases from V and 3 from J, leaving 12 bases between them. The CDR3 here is CASSEAPSGYNEQFF. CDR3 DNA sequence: TGTGCCAGCAGTGAGGCTCCTAGTGGCTACAATGAGCAGTTCTTC.

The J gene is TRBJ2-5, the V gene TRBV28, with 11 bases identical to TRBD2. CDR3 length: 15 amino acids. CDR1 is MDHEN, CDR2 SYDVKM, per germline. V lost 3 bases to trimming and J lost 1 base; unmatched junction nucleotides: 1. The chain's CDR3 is CASSFTSGGQETQYF. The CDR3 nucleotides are TGTGCCAGCAGTTTCACTAGCGGGGGCCAAGAGACCCAGTACTTC.

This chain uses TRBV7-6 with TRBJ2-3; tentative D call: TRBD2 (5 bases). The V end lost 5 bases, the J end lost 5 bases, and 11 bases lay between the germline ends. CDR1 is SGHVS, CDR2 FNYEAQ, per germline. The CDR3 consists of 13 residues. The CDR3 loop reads CASSEEVGDTQYF. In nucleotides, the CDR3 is TGTGCCAGCAGCGAGGAGGTGGGAGATACGCAGTATTTT.

This chain's CDR3 is CSAYIETVAYGYTF. As DNA, the CDR3 is TGCAGTGCTTACATAGAGACAGTCGCTTATGGCTACACCTTC. The chain combines TRBV20-1 with TRBJ1-2; D might be TRBD1 (5 bases). CDR3 length: 14 residues. V was shortened by 5 bases and J by 5 bases, with 18 bases between the two germline ends. Germline V lookup: CDR1 DFQATT, CDR2 SNEGSKA (reference sequence).

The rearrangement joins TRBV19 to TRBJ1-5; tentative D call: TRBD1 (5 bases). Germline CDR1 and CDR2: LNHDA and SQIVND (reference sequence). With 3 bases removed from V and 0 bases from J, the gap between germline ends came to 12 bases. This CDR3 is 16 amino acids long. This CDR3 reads CASSISQDNSNQPQHF. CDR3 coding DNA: TGTGCCAGTAGTATCAGCCAGGACAATAGCAATCAGCCCCAGCATTTT.

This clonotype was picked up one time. CDR3 DNA sequence: TGTGCCAGCAGCTTAGATTTCGAATACTATGGCTACACCTTC. Protein product: CASSLDFEYYGYTF. The chain has TRBV7-9 and TRBJ1-2, with D uncertain. From germline, CDR1 is SEHNR and CDR2 FQNEAQ (reference sequence). The CDR3 length is 14 residues. V was pared by 1 base and J by 3 bases, with 9 bases between.

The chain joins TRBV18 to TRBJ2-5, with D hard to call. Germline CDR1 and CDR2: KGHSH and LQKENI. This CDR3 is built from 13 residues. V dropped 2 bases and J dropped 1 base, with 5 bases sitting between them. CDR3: CASSPVSQETQYF. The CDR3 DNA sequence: TGTGCCAGCTCACCAGTCAGCCAAGAGACCCAGTACTTC.

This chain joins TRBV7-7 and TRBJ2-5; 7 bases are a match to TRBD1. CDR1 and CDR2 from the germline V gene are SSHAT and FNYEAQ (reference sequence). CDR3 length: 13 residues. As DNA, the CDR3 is TGTGCTAGCGCCACAGGGGTCCAAGAGACCCAGTACTTC. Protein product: CASATGVQETQYF.

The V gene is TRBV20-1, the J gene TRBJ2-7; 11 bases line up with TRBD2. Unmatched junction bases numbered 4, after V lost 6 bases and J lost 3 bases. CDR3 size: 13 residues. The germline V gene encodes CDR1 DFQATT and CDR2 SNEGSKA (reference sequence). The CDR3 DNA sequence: TGCAGTGCCAGACTAGCGGGGCACTACGAGCAGTACTTC. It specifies CSARLAGHYEQYF.

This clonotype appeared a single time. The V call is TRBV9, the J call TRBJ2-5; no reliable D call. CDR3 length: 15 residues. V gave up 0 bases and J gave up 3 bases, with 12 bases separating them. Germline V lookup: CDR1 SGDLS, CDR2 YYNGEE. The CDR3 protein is CASSVAGTPKETQYF. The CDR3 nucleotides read TGTGCCAGCAGCGTAGCTGGCACTCCCAAAGAGACCCAGTACTTC.

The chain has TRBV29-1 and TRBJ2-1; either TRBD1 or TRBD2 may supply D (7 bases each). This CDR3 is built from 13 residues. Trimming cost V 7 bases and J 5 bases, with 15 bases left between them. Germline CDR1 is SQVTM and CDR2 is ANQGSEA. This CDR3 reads CSGQGGSHNEQFF. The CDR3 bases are TGCAGCGGTCAGGGGGGGTCCCACAATGAGCAGTTCTTC.

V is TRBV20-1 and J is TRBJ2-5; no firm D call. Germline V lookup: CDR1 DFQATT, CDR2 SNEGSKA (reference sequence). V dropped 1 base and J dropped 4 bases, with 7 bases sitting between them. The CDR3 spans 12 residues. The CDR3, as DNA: TGCAGTGCTAGAGCTAGTGGAGAGACCCAGTACTTC. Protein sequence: CSARASGETQYF.

The CDR3 coding sequence is TGTGCCAGCAGTCACGACGGACTAGCGGCGACAGATACGCAGTATTTT. It specifies CASSHDGLAATDTQYF. This chain joins TRBV6-2 or TRBV6-3 and TRBJ2-3; 10 bases agree with TRBD2. Germline lookup yields CDR1 MNHEY and CDR2 SVGEGT. This CDR3 region has 16 residues. J was trimmed by 3 bases and V by 5 bases; bases with no gene match: 8.

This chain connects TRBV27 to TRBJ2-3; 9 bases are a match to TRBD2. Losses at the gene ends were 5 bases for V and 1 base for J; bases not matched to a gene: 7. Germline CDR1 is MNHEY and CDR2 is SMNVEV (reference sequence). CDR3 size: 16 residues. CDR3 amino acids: CASSRISSGGTDTQYF. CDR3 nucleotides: TGTGCCAGCAGTCGCATATCTAGCGGGGGCACAGATACGCAGTATTTT.

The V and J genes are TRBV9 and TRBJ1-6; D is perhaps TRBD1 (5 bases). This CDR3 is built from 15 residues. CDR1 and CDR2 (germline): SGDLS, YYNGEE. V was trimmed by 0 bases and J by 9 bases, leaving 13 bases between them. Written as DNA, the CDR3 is TGTGCCAGCAGCGTAGGAGTAGGGGAAGGTTCACCCCTCCACTTT. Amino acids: CASSVGVGEGSPLHF. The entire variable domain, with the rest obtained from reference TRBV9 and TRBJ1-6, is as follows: DSGVTQTPKHLITATGQRVTLRCSPRSGDLSVYWYQQSLDQGLQFLIQYYNGEERAKGNILERFSAQQFPDLHSELNLSSLELGDSALYFCASSVGVGEGSPLHFGNGTRLTVT.

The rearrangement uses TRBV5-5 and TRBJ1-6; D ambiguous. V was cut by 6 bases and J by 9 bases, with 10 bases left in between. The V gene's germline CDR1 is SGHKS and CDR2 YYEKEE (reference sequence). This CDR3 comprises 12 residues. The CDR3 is CASTYKGSPLHF. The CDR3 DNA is TGTGCCAGCACCTACAAGGGTTCACCCCTCCACTTT.

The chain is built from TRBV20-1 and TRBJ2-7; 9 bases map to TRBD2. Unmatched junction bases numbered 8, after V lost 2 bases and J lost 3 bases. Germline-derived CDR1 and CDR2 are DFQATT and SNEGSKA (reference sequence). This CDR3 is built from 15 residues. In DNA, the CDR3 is TGCAGTGCTAGACCGAAGCGGGGGGCCATCTACGAGCAGTACTTC. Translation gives CSARPKRGAIYEQYF.

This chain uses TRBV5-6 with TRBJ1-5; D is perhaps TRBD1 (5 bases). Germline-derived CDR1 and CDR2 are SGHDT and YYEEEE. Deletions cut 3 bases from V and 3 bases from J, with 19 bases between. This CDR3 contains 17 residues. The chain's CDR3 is CASSSFRDGTDNQPQHF. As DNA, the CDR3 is TGTGCCAGCAGCTCATTTCGGGACGGGACGGACAATCAGCCCCAGCATTTT.

The CDR3, as DNA: TGTGCCTGGAGTTCCGGGGCTGGCTACACCTTC. Encoded protein: CAWSSGAGYTF. The chain joins TRBV30 to TRBJ1-2; possibly TRBD1 for D (5 bases). V was clipped by 2 bases and J by 7 bases, with 8 bases between them. The CDR3 contains 11 residues. In germline, CDR1 is GTSNPN, CDR2 SVGIG (reference sequence).